This is a list of T cell receptor beta chains from one sample in a study of blood T cell repertoires in COVID-19. TCRdb keeps only in-frame clones here, not all; method: immunoSEQ multiplex PCR. This table has approximately 110,000 clones, 80% to 90% appearing once. The sample comprised peripheral blood. Receptors originate from a human donor in a cohort sampled during active COVID-19. Each CDR3 is given with its conserved first and last residue. The D gene is left open where the match is weak. Some rows have no size entry. The others give once, few or many, or a class for an expanded clone.

j_gene: TRBJ1-2
v_gene: TRBV6-1
abundance: -
d_gene: -
CDR3aa: CASSERGGGSYYGYTF
CDR3nt: TGTGCCAGCAGTGAACGTGGTGGAGGGTCCTACTATGGCTACACCTTC

j_gene: TRBJ2-2
v_gene: TRBV4-1
abundance: -
d_gene: -
CDR3aa: CASSPLANAGELFF
CDR3nt: TGCGCCAGCAGCCCCCTAGCAAACGCCGGGGAGCTGTTTTTT

j_gene: TRBJ2-1
v_gene: TRBV7-2
abundance: -
d_gene: TRBD1
CDR3aa: CASSYQGAIYNEQFF
CDR3nt: TGTGCCAGCAGCTATCAGGGGGCTATCTACAATGAGCAGTTCTTC

j_gene: TRBJ1-3
v_gene: TRBV30
abundance: -
d_gene: -
CDR3aa: CACARPGNTIYF
CDR3nt: TGTGCCTGTGCGCGCCCTGGAAACACCATATATTTT

j_gene: TRBJ2-2
v_gene: TRBV19
abundance: -
d_gene: -
CDR3aa: CASSGGQSNTGELFF
CDR3nt: TGTGCCAGTAGCGGGGGACAGTCGAACACCGGGGAGCTGTTTTTT

j_gene: TRBJ1-3
v_gene: TRBV6-5
abundance: -
d_gene: -
CDR3aa: CASSPPGAGGNTIYF
CDR3nt: TGTGCCAGCAGTCCCCCTGGGGCCGGAGGAAACACCATATATTTT

j_gene: TRBJ2-7
v_gene: TRBV30
abundance: -
d_gene: -
CDR3aa: CAWGLGRRRDEQYF
CDR3nt: TGTGCCTGGGGGCTGGGACGGCGGAGGGACGAGCAGTACTTC

j_gene: TRBJ2-2
v_gene: TRBV5-1
abundance: -
d_gene: -
CDR3aa: CASSRDTNTGELFF
CDR3nt: TGCGCCAGCAGCCGGGACACGAACACCGGGGAGCTGTTTTTT

j_gene: TRBJ2-2
v_gene: TRBV7-2
abundance: -
d_gene: TRBD2
CDR3aa: CASSLSGLAGDTGELFF
CDR3nt: TGTGCCAGCAGCTTATCGGGACTAGCGGGGGACACCGGGGAGCTGTTTTTT

j_gene: TRBJ2-1
v_gene: TRBV6-6
abundance: -
d_gene: -
CDR3aa: CASRPGGSGNDEQFF
CDR3nt: TGTGCCAGCAGACCAGGGGGTAGCGGGAACGATGAGCAGTTCTTC

j_gene: TRBJ2-3
v_gene: TRBV2
abundance: -
d_gene: TRBD1
CDR3aa: CASNYGTAATDTQYF
CDR3nt: TGTGCCAGCAATTATGGGACAGCAGCGACAGATACGCAGTATTTT

j_gene: TRBJ2-7
v_gene: TRBV5-1
abundance: few
d_gene: TRBD1
CDR3aa: CASSLDRGPSYEQYF
CDR3nt: TGCGCCAGCAGCTTAGACAGGGGTCCCTCCTACGAGCAGTACTTC

j_gene: TRBJ1-5
v_gene: TRBV6-1
abundance: -
d_gene: -
CDR3aa: CASSDSGGVQPQHF
CDR3nt: TGTGCCAGCAGTGATTCGGGGGGCGTTCAGCCCCAGCATTTT

j_gene: TRBJ1-5
v_gene: TRBV19
abundance: -
d_gene: -
CDR3aa: CASYGGYSNQPQHF
CDR3nt: TGTGCCAGTTACGGTGGTTATAGCAATCAGCCCCAGCATTTT

j_gene: TRBJ2-1
v_gene: TRBV7-9
abundance: once
d_gene: TRBD1
CDR3aa: CASSYGQGAYEQFF
CDR3nt: TGTGCCAGCAGCTATGGACAGGGGGCTTATGAGCAGTTCTTC

j_gene: TRBJ1-2
v_gene: TRBV5-1
abundance: -
d_gene: -
CDR3aa: CASSLGLYGYTF
CDR3nt: TGCGCCAGCAGCTTGGGTCTGTATGGCTACACCTTC

j_gene: TRBJ1-1
v_gene: TRBV6-5
abundance: few
d_gene: -
CDR3aa: CASTPRASNTEAFF
CDR3nt: TGTGCCAGCACCCCCAGGGCTTCGAACACTGAAGCTTTCTTT

j_gene: TRBJ2-7
v_gene: TRBV27
abundance: -
d_gene: TRBD2
CDR3aa: CASSRLAGTSYEQYF
CDR3nt: TGTGCCAGCAGTAGACTAGCGGGGACATCCTACGAGCAGTACTTC

j_gene: TRBJ1-1
v_gene: TRBV18
abundance: few
d_gene: -
CDR3aa: CASSPVGQNEAFF
CDR3nt: TGTGCCAGCTCACCGGTGGGCCAGAATGAAGCTTTCTTT

j_gene: TRBJ2-3
v_gene: TRBV28
abundance: few
d_gene: TRBD1
CDR3aa: CASSDRVRNTQYF
CDR3nt: TGTGCCAGCAGCGACAGGGTGAGGAATACGCAGTATTTT

j_gene: TRBJ2-2
v_gene: TRBV7-3
abundance: -
d_gene: -
CDR3aa: CASTSTGSTGELFF
CDR3nt: TGTGCCAGCACCTCCACGGGGAGCACCGGGGAGCTGTTTTTT

j_gene: TRBJ2-2
v_gene: TRBV3-1/TRBV3-2
abundance: -
d_gene: -
CDR3aa: CASSQEAGYNGELFF
CDR3nt: TGTGCCAGCAGCCAAGAGGCAGGGTACAACGGGGAGCTGTTTTTT

j_gene: TRBJ2-7
v_gene: TRBV9
abundance: -
d_gene: TRBD1
CDR3aa: CASSVGQGNYEQYF
CDR3nt: TGTGCCAGCAGCGTTGGACAGGGGAACTACGAGCAGTACTTC

j_gene: TRBJ2-3
v_gene: TRBV4-1
abundance: -
d_gene: -
CDR3aa: CASSQDRGDTQYF
CDR3nt: TGCGCCAGCAGCCAAGATCGGGGAGATACGCAGTATTTT

j_gene: TRBJ1-4
v_gene: TRBV11-2
abundance: -
d_gene: TRBD1
CDR3aa: CASSLGTGVREKLFF
CDR3nt: TGTGCCAGCAGCCTAGGGACAGGCGTGAGGGAAAAACTGTTTTTT

j_gene: TRBJ2-3
v_gene: TRBV2
abundance: -
d_gene: TRBD2
CDR3aa: CASSEAGGPGDTQYF
CDR3nt: TGTGCCAGCAGTGAAGCGGGAGGGCCAGGTGATACGCAGTATTTT

j_gene: TRBJ1-1
v_gene: TRBV5-8
abundance: -
d_gene: -
CDR3aa: CASSLTSARTEAFF
CDR3nt: TGTGCCAGCAGCTTGACGAGTGCTCGAACTGAAGCTTTCTTT

j_gene: TRBJ1-1
v_gene: TRBV7-3
abundance: -
d_gene: TRBD1
CDR3aa: CASSSGQANTEAFF
CDR3nt: TGTGCCAGCAGCTCAGGACAGGCGAACACTGAAGCTTTCTTT

j_gene: TRBJ2-1
v_gene: TRBV5-1
abundance: -
d_gene: TRBD2
CDR3aa: CASSLDGLGTNEQFF
CDR3nt: TGCGCCAGCAGCTTGGACGGACTAGGGACCAATGAGCAGTTCTTC

j_gene: TRBJ1-1
v_gene: TRBV27
abundance: once
d_gene: TRBD1
CDR3aa: CASSLLGQGAEAFF
CDR3nt: TGTGCCAGCAGTTTATTGGGACAGGGGGCTGAAGCTTTCTTT

j_gene: TRBJ2-7
v_gene: TRBV5-4
abundance: -
d_gene: TRBD1
CDR3aa: CASSSDRSSYEQYF
CDR3nt: TGTGCCAGCAGCTCGGACAGGAGCTCCTACGAGCAGTACTTC

j_gene: TRBJ1-6
v_gene: TRBV5-1
abundance: -
d_gene: -
CDR3aa: CASSLMGGTEYSPLHF
CDR3nt: TGCGCCAGCAGCTTGATGGGCGGGACCGAGTATTCACCCCTCCACTTT

j_gene: TRBJ2-3
v_gene: TRBV29-1
abundance: -
d_gene: -
CDR3aa: CSVEDPAVYTDTQYF
CDR3nt: TGCAGCGTTGAAGATCCTGCGGTCTACACAGATACGCAGTATTTT

j_gene: TRBJ1-1
v_gene: TRBV5-4
abundance: -
d_gene: -
CDR3aa: CASSLDSMNTEAFF
CDR3nt: TGTGCCAGCAGCTTGGACAGCATGAACACTGAAGCTTTCTTT

j_gene: TRBJ1-1
v_gene: TRBV10-2
abundance: once
d_gene: -
CDR3aa: CASSLGTLNTEAFF
CDR3nt: TGCGCCAGCAGTCTCGGGACTCTGAACACTGAAGCTTTCTTT

j_gene: TRBJ1-1
v_gene: TRBV5-5
abundance: -
d_gene: TRBD1
CDR3aa: CASSFRQGNTEAFF
CDR3nt: TGTGCCAGCAGCTTCAGACAGGGGAACACTGAAGCTTTCTTT

j_gene: TRBJ1-5
v_gene: TRBV28
abundance: -
d_gene: -
CDR3aa: CASSPTGTGNNQPQHF
CDR3nt: TGTGCCAGCAGTCCAACGGGAACAGGGAACAATCAGCCCCAGCATTTT

j_gene: TRBJ2-1
v_gene: TRBV7-3
abundance: once
d_gene: TRBD2
CDR3aa: CASSLAGGYNEQFF
CDR3nt: TGTGCCAGCAGCTTAGCGGGAGGCTACAATGAGCAGTTCTTC

j_gene: TRBJ1-3
v_gene: TRBV30
abundance: -
d_gene: -
CDR3aa: CAWRSGIGQRNTIYF
CDR3nt: TGTGCCTGGAGGAGTGGTATTGGGCAGAGAAACACCATATATTTT

j_gene: TRBJ2-7
v_gene: TRBV7-2
abundance: -
d_gene: TRBD1
CDR3aa: CASSGGQGTEQYF
CDR3nt: TGTGCCAGCAGCGGTGGACAGGGGACCGAGCAGTACTTC

j_gene: TRBJ1-1
v_gene: TRBV7-9
abundance: -
d_gene: -
CDR3aa: CASSPRAGNTEAFF
CDR3nt: TGTGCCAGCAGCCCGCGGGCAGGTAACACTGAAGCTTTCTTT

j_gene: TRBJ2-1
v_gene: TRBV20-1
abundance: once
d_gene: -
CDR3aa: CSVGGNEQFF
CDR3nt: TGCAGTGTAGGGGGCAATGAGCAGTTCTTC

j_gene: TRBJ1-4
v_gene: TRBV7-9
abundance: -
d_gene: -
CDR3aa: CASSSPGGLNEKLFF
CDR3nt: TGTGCCAGCAGCTCTCCCGGGGGTCTTAATGAAAAACTGTTTTTT

j_gene: TRBJ1-2
v_gene: TRBV6-5
abundance: -
d_gene: -
CDR3aa: CASRDQGGGGYTF
CDR3nt: TGTGCCAGCAGGGACCAGGGAGGTGGGGGCTACACCTTC

j_gene: TRBJ2-7
v_gene: TRBV28
abundance: -
d_gene: -
CDR3aa: CASSRTAAGEEQYF
CDR3nt: TGTGCCAGCAGTCGGACAGCGGCTGGAGAGGAGCAGTACTTC

j_gene: TRBJ2-2
v_gene: TRBV27
abundance: -
d_gene: TRBD1
CDR3aa: CASRPDRVATGELFF
CDR3nt: TGTGCCAGCAGGCCAGACAGGGTAGCCACCGGGGAGCTGTTTTTT

j_gene: TRBJ1-1
v_gene: TRBV5-1
abundance: -
d_gene: -
CDR3aa: CASSLRTGKDTEAFF
CDR3nt: TGCGCCAGCAGCTTGAGAACAGGGAAGGACACTGAAGCTTTCTTT